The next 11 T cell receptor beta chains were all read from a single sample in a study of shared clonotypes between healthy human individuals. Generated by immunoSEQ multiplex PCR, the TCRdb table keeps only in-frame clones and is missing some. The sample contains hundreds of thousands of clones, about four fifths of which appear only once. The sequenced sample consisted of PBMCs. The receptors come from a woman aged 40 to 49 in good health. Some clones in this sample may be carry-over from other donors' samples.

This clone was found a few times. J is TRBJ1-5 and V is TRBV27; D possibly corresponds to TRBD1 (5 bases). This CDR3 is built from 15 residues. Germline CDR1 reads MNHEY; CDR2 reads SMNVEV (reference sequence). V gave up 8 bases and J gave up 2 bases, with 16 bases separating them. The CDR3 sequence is CASAKSQGRNQPQHF. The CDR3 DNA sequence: TGTGCCAGCGCGAAATCTCAGGGTCGCAATCAGCCCCAGCATTTT.

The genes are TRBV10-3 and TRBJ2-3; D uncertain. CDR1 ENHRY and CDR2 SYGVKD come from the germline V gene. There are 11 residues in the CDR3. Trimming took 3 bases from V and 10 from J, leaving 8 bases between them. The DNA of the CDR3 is TGTGCCATCAGTGAAAGTGGGTCGCAGTATTTT. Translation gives CAISESGSQYF.

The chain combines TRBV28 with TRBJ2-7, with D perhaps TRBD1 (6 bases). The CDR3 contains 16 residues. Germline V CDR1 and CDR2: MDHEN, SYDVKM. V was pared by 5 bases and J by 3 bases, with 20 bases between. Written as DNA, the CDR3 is TGTGCCAGCAGTCGAGTCCAGGGGTCGCCGTACTACGAGCAGTACTTC. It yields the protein CASSRVQGSPYYEQYF.

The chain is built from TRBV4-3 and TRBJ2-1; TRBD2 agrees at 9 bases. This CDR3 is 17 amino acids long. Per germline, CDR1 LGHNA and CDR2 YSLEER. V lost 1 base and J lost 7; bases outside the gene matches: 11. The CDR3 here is CASSQGLAGARSNEQFF. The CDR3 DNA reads TGCGCCAGCAGCCAAGGATTAGCGGGAGCTCGGTCGAATGAGCAGTTCTTC.

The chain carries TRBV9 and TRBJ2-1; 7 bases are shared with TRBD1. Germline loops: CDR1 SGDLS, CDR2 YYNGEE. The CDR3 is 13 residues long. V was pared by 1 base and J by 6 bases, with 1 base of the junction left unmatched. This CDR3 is CASSVRQGNEQFF. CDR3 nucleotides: TGTGCCAGCAGCGTAAGACAGGGCAATGAGCAGTTCTTC.

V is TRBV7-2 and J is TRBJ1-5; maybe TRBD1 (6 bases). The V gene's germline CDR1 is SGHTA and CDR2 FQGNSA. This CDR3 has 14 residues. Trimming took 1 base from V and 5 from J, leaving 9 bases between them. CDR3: CASSLEQGYQPQHF. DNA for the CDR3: TGTGCCAGCAGCTTAGAACAGGGTTATCAGCCCCAGCATTTT.

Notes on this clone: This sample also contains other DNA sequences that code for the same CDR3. The DNA for the CDR3 is TGTGCCAGCAGCTTAGCGGGAAGCTCCTACAATGAGCAGTTCTTC. This gives the protein CASSLAGSSYNEQFF. V gene TRBV7-2 combines with J gene TRBJ2-1, with no clear D. The V gene lost 0 bases and the J gene lost 0 bases, with 6 bases spanning the gap. This CDR3 comprises 15 residues. CDR1 SGHTA and CDR2 FQGNSA come from the germline V gene.

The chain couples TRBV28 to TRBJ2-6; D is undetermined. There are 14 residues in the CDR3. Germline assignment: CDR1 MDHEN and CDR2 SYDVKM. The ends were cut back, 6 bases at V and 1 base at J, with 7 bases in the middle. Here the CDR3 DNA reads TGTGCCAGCAGACGGCATTCTGGGGCCAACGTCCTGACTTTC. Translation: CASRRHSGANVLTF. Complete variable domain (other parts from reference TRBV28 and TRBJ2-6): DVKVTQSSRYLVKRTGEKVFLECVQDMDHENMFWYRQDPGLGLRLIYFSYDVKMKEKGDIPEGYSVSREKKERFSLILESASTNQTSMYLCASRRHSGANVLTFGAGSRLTVL.

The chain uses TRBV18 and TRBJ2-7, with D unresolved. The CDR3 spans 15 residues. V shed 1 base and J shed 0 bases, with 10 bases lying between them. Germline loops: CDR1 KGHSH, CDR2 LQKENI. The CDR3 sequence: CASSPRAVSSYEQYF. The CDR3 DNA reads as TGTGCCAGCTCACCACGGGCAGTATCCTCCTACGAGCAGTACTTC.

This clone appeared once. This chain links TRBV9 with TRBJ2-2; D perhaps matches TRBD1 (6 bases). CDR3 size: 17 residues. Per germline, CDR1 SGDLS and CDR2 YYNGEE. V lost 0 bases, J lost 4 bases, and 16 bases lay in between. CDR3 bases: TGTGCCAGCAGCGTAGTCCAGGGGTCGGGGAGCACCGGGGAGCTGTTTTTT. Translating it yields CASSVVQGSGSTGELFF. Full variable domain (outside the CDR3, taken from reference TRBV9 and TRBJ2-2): DSGVTQTPKHLITATGQRVTLRCSPRSGDLSVYWYQQSLDQGLQFLIQYYNGEERAKGNILERFSAQQFPDLHSELNLSSLELGDSALYFCASSVVQGSGSTGELFFGEGSRLTVL.

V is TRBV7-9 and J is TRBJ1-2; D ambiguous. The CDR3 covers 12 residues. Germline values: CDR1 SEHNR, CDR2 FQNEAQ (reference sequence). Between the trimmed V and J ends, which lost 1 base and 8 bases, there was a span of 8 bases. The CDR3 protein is CASSLELQGYTF. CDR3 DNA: TGTGCCAGCAGCTTAGAGTTACAAGGCTACACCTTC.